This T cell receptor beta chain was identified in a study of blood T cells in healthy people across ages (dated by TCRdb to the mid-2010s). For the study in its entirety: In model experiments, roughly one uniquely barcoded TCR beta cDNA molecule per two T cells was captured by template switching. Using deep sequencing normalized with unique cDNA molecular identifiers, the study measured how TCR beta repertoire diversity changes with age. Donors were grouped into four age groups: young (average approximately 16 years), middle-aged (39), aged (around 60) and long-lived (over 80). To avoid experimental bias, donors of different ages were spread randomly across the sequencing lanes. The study analyzed two additional independent replicas of 1 million unique cDNA reads from the same blood draw for two donors, one aged 18 to 30 and one aged 80 or older.

Library creation used 5' RACE. Sequenced on an Illumina HiSeq 2500. The second PCR ran for roughly 7 to 12 cycles and used a J-beta primer mix along with a sample-barcoded 5' primer. A unique molecular identifier was introduced onto each TCR beta cDNA molecule by a template-switch 5' adaptor carrying 12 random nucleotides. Each sample yielded at least 2.5 million CDR3-containing paired-end reads. The Mint cDNA synthesis kit, primed by a TRBC-specific oligonucleotide, was used to synthesize first-strand cDNA from all RNA. All cDNA was treated with uracil-DNA glycosylase and then went through a first 18-cycle PCR with the universal primers M1SS and BC2_uni_R. The original pipeline was this. For normalization, 1 million high-quality reads, each with a distinct molecular identifier, were randomly selected from each sample. Instead of being binned into consensus sequences, reads that shared molecular identifiers were thrown out. MiTCR, run with a Q25 quality threshold and the strictest error-elimination algorithm, handled CDR3 identification, clonotype clustering and error correction. A nonparametric unseen species model with Euler transformation was used to estimate a lower bound on total TCR beta diversity. The raw public data were reprocessed by TCRdb itself: fastp quality trimming at Q25, MiXCR clonotype calling, in-frame beta chains only. Rows matching on CDR3 protein sequence are summarized as one entry with the most common DNA and genes. The V and J calls shown here were made by TCRdb, not taken from the authors' results. Here the sample has about 770,000 distinct CDR3 sequences; around two fifths occur a single time. The top ten constitute 15% to 25% of the sample.

Overall results and qualifications from the work: Because the CMV infection status of the donors was unknown, age-related changes in expanded clonotypes may potentially have been confounded. Bulk unsorted PBMC profiling prevented conclusive comparison of naive and antigen-experienced compartments. As age increased, observed TCR beta diversity per million T cells dropped in a roughly linear way, and a significant reduction was already evident by age about 40. There was a strong correlation between observed TCR beta diversity and the percentage of naive T cells measured by flow cytometry. Compared with the aged group, the long-lived group had more naive CD4+ T cells, fewer expanded clones and increased TCR diversity, a pattern suggesting age selection. Total diversity estimates from one million sequenced T cells were considered lower bounds and underestimates.

Sequences LGHDT (CDR1) and YNNKEL (CDR2) are obtained from the germline V gene (reference sequence). At the junction V is shortened by 2 bases and J by 1 base; bases outside the gene matches: 4. The CDR3 runs 15 amino acids, cysteine and phenylalanine included. Only the CDR3 portion is preserved as DNA: 45 bases, with reading frame beginning at the first base. The donors were some 36 Caucasian individuals from Russia, aged 6 to 90 years, who were systemically healthy. Around 9.7 milliliters of peripheral blood were collected from each donor into EDTA-treated Vacutainer tubes. Ficoll-Paque density-gradient centrifugation was used to isolate PBMCs, with at least 6.5 million obtained per sample. Trizol reagent was used to extract total RNA from the PBMCs, yielding at least 5 micrograms per sample. For every donor, flow cytometry on a PBMC aliquot measured the percentage of naive CD45RAhigh/CD27high T cells.

For this clonotype: Its antigen specificity is not known. Base qualities were left out, and no much larger clone turns up one base away.

The V and J genes are TRBV3-1 and TRBJ1-1, with TRBD1 matching 7 junction bases. The sequence was collected from a man aged 55 to 70 in good health. Sequencing input: blood. At the DNA level, the sequence is TGTGCCAGCAGCCAAAGGGGACAGCCGAACACTGAAGCTTTCTTT. Its protein reads: CASSQRGQPNTEAFF.